This T cell receptor beta chain was found in a study of blood T cell repertoires in COVID-19. At the level of the study: PBMCs, B-cell-depleted T cells, or T cells were the source of the cDNA or gDNA that made up the material.

With 5 bases removed from V and 8 bases from J, the gap between germline ends came to 14 bases. Per the germline V gene, CDR1 is SNHLY and CDR2 is FYNNEI. The CDR3 is 13 residues long. The table came from immunoSEQ multiplex PCR; TCRdb's copy has only in-frame clones and leaves some out. The table has 380,000 or so clones, around 92% seen once. This clonotype originated in a man in his forties with acute or convalescent COVID-19. The gene calls are TRBV2 and TRBJ2-3, with TRBD1 as a possible D gene (5 bases). The sequenced sample consisted of peripheral blood. The CDR3 nucleotides are TGTGCCAGCAGTTCCGACAGCCAGGGTACGCAGTATTTT. Protein sequence: CASSSDSQGTQYF.